These T cell receptor beta chains were read from a single sample in a study of blood T cell repertoires in COVID-19. Profiled with immunoSEQ multiplex PCR; TCRdb holds only in-frame clones, not every one. The sample includes about 220,000 clones, 65% to 85% of them seen just once. Sequencing used peripheral blood. Source of these receptors: a human donor in a cohort sampled during active COVID-19. Each CDR3 is given with its conserved first and last residue. A D gene is named only where the DNA matches it firmly. Clone size is stated in some rows and not others, as once, few, many or a class when expanded.

clone_size | j_call | d_call | v_call | cdr3_aa | cdr3_nt
once | TRBJ1-2 | - | TRBV24-1 | CATSSGNYGYTF | TGTGCCACCTCCTCGGGAAACTATGGCTACACCTTC
- | TRBJ1-5 | - | TRBV5-6 | CASSLGRDRSQHF | TGTGCCAGCAGCTTGGGCAGGGATCGGTCCCAGCATTTT
- | TRBJ2-6 | - | TRBV29-1 | CSVGKASLGANVLTF | TGCAGCGTTGGGAAGGCTAGTCTTGGGGCCAACGTCCTGACTTTC
- | TRBJ2-7 | TRBD1 | TRBV6-5 | CASSYPTGGAWEQYF | TGTGCCAGCAGTTACCCCACAGGGGGCGCGTGGGAGCAGTACTTC
- | TRBJ2-7 | - | TRBV12-3/TRBV12-4 | CASSAGSSYEQYF | TGTGCCAGCAGTGCCGGGTCCTCCTACGAGCAGTACTTC
- | TRBJ2-1 | TRBD2 | TRBV9 | CASSVGGAGDEQFF | TGTGCCAGCAGCGTAGGCGGGGCGGGAGATGAGCAGTTCTTC
- | TRBJ2-2 | - | TRBV19 | CASSITPGNTGELFF | TGTGCCAGTAGTATTACGCCAGGCAACACCGGGGAGCTGTTTTTT
- | TRBJ2-7 | TRBD2 | TRBV11-3 | CASSLTSGDSYEQYF | TGTGCCAGCAGCCTTACTAGCGGGGACTCCTACGAGCAGTACTTC
- | TRBJ2-3 | TRBD2 | TRBV30 | CAWSKAGGHSGTDTQYF | TGTGCCTGGAGTAAAGCGGGGGGGCATTCCGGCACAGATACGCAGTATTTT
- | TRBJ2-7 | TRBD1 | TRBV5-5 | CASSLATGRNEYF | TGTGCCAGCAGCTTGGCGACAGGGAGAAACGAGTACTTC
- | TRBJ1-2 | TRBD1 | TRBV27 | CASSTTGGSGYTF | TGTGCCAGCTCGACGACAGGGGGCAGTGGCTACACCTTC
- | TRBJ1-2 | - | TRBV7-2 | CASSLPSAANYGYTF | TGTGCCAGCAGCCTGCCCTCCGCGGCTAACTATGGCTACACCTTC
- | TRBJ2-3 | TRBD2 | TRBV5-6 | CASSLRTSGLRATDTQYF | TGTGCCAGCAGCTTGAGGACTAGCGGGCTTCGGGCCACAGATACGCAGTATTTT
- | TRBJ2-3 | TRBD1 | TRBV29-1 | CSVLGTGLRTDTQYF | TGCAGCGTCCTTGGGACAGGGTTACGCACAGATACGCAGTATTTT
once | TRBJ2-7 | TRBD2 | TRBV7-2 | CASSHDLAGIYEQYF | TGTGCCAGCAGCCATGACCTAGCGGGAATCTACGAGCAGTACTTC
- | TRBJ1-3 | TRBD1 | TRBV19 | CARPGDRDQTLSGNTIYF | TGTGCCAGACCTGGGGACAGGGATCAGACTCTCTCTGGAAACACCATATATTTT
- | TRBJ1-1 | - | TRBV19 | CASSTRHREGTEAFF | TGTGCCAGTAGTACCCGCCACAGGGAGGGCACTGAAGCTTTCTTT
- | TRBJ2-3 | TRBD2 | TRBV28 | CASSFPRASGGFTDTQYF | TGTGCCAGCAGTTTCCCCCGGGCTAGCGGGGGGTTCACAGATACGCAGTATTTT
once | TRBJ2-7 | - | TRBV6-2/TRBV6-3 | CASSYSIPVTEQYF | TGTGCCAGCAGTTACTCGATCCCAGTTACCGAGCAGTACTTC
- | TRBJ1-3 | TRBD1 | TRBV19 | CASSADRAGNTIYF | TGTGCCAGTAGTGCGGACAGGGCTGGAAACACCATATATTTT
- | TRBJ1-4 | - | TRBV6-5 | CASSYSGGPREKLFF | TGTGCCAGCAGTTACTCGGGGGGGCCAAGAGAAAAACTGTTTTTT
few | TRBJ2-1 | TRBD2 | TRBV11-2 | CASSFSGSYSYNEQFF | TGTGCCAGCAGCTTTAGCGGGAGTTACTCCTACAATGAGCAGTTCTTC
- | TRBJ1-1 | TRBD1 | TRBV2 | CASRSRGQGEAFF | TGTGCCAGCCGGTCTCGGGGACAGGGTGAAGCTTTCTTT
- | TRBJ2-7 | - | TRBV7-2 | CASSRTSQAEQYF | TGTGCCAGCAGCCGTACCAGCCAGGCCGAGCAGTACTTC
- | TRBJ2-3 | TRBD2 | TRBV19 | CASSGAGGISGTSGTGTQYF | TGTGCCAGTAGTGGCGCAGGGGGTATTTCCGGGACTAGCGGGACAGGTACGCAGTATTTT
few | TRBJ2-5 | - | TRBV7-3 | CASSLTPGQETQYF | TGTGCCAGCAGCTTAACTCCGGGACAAGAGACCCAGTACTTC
- | TRBJ2-7 | - | TRBV7-2 | CASSLDPVSSYEQYF | TGTGCCAGCAGCTTAGATCCGGTTAGCTCCTACGAGCAGTACTTC
- | TRBJ2-5 | TRBD2 | TRBV30 | CAWRPTVERGGLKTQYF | TGTGCCTGGAGACCCACAGTAGAGCGGGGGGGCCTAAAGACCCAGTACTTC
- | TRBJ1-2 | TRBD1 | TRBV28 | CASSLKAGGHGYTF | TGTGCCAGCAGTTTAAAGGCAGGGGGCCATGGCTACACCTTC
- | TRBJ1-3 | TRBD1 | TRBV28 | CASSLTGVSNTIYF | TGTGCCAGCAGTCTAACAGGGGTCTCAAACACCATATATTTT
- | TRBJ2-2 | - | TRBV19 | CASSVMPQPRTGELFF | TGTGCCAGTAGTGTTATGCCCCAACCTCGGACCGGGGAGCTGTTTTTT
once | TRBJ2-7 | TRBD2 | TRBV27 | CASSWGLAGDYEQYF | TGTGCCAGCAGTTGGGGACTAGCGGGGGACTACGAGCAGTACTTC
- | TRBJ2-4 | - | TRBV2 | CASSGLFENIQYF | TGTGCCAGCAGCGGACTCTTCGAAAACATTCAGTACTTC
- | TRBJ2-7 | TRBD2 | TRBV29-1 | CSVNPPGTSGVYEQYF | TGCAGCGTTAACCCGCCGGGGACTAGCGGGGTCTACGAGCAGTACTTC
- | TRBJ1-6 | - | TRBV11-1 | CASSSFQGSPLHF | TGTGCCAGCAGCTCCTTCCAGGGATCACCCCTCCACTTT
- | TRBJ2-3 | TRBD2 | TRBV7-2 | CASSPGTSEGGTQYF | TGTGCCAGCAGCCCGGGGACTAGCGAGGGCGGTACGCAGTATTTT
- | TRBJ1-6 | TRBD1 | TRBV25-1 | CASSGGFNSPLHF | TGTGCCAGTTCAGGGGGGTTTAATTCACCCCTCCACTTT
- | TRBJ2-5 | - | TRBV19 | CASSSLVQGETQYF | TGTGCCAGTAGTTCCCTCGTACAGGGAGAGACCCAGTACTTC
- | TRBJ1-1 | TRBD1 | TRBV6-5 | CASSTSGTGFEAFF | TGTGCCAGCAGTACATCCGGGACAGGGTTTGAAGCTTTCTTT
- | TRBJ2-1 | - | TRBV30 | CAWSVRGGAWNEQFF | TGTGCCTGGAGTGTACGAGGGGGGGCGTGGAATGAGCAGTTCTTC
- | TRBJ2-5 | TRBD2 | TRBV5-1 | CASSLVAGEETQYF | TGCGCCAGCAGCTTGGTAGCGGGGGAAGAGACCCAGTACTTC
- | TRBJ1-2 | TRBD1 | TRBV2 | CASSRGQGASYTF | TGTGCCAGCAGTCGAGGACAGGGGGCAAGCTACACCTTC
- | TRBJ2-7 | TRBD2 | TRBV11-2 | CASSLVRPGTSGNYEQYF | TGTGCCAGCAGCTTAGTTCGCCCCGGGACTAGCGGCAACTACGAGCAGTACTTC
- | TRBJ2-1 | TRBD2 | TRBV25-1 | CASRTLAGDYNEQFF | TGTGCCAGCCGTACTCTAGCGGGAGACTACAATGAGCAGTTCTTC
- | TRBJ2-7 | - | TRBV15 | CATSRGAGMDEQYF | TGTGCCACCAGCAGAGGGGCAGGGATGGACGAGCAGTACTTC
few | TRBJ1-1 | TRBD1 | TRBV6-2/TRBV6-3 | CASSATGDTEAFF | TGTGCCAGCAGTGCGACAGGGGACACTGAAGCTTTCTTT
- | TRBJ2-3 | - | TRBV19 | CASSTHRGGADTQYF | TGTGCCAGTAGTACCCACAGGGGGGGGGCAGATACGCAGTATTTT
- | TRBJ2-1 | - | TRBV25-1 | CASSEHRLDYNEQFF | TGTGCCAGCAGTGAGCATAGGCTAGATTACAATGAGCAGTTCTTC
- | TRBJ1-5 | - | TRBV7-9 | CASSLGSGNQPQHF | TGTGCCAGCAGCTTAGGATCGGGCAATCAGCCCCAGCATTTT
- | TRBJ2-6 | - | TRBV27 | CASSFGIPSGANVLTF | TGTGCCAGCAGTTTCGGGATACCCTCTGGGGCCAACGTCCTGACTTTC
- | TRBJ1-5 | TRBD1 | TRBV6-6 | CASSRDRSLNQPQHF | TGTGCCAGCAGCCGGGACAGGTCCCTCAATCAGCCCCAGCATTTT
once | TRBJ2-3 | TRBD2 | TRBV5-1 | CASSFGNSGSPSTDTQYF | TGCGCCAGCAGCTTTGGAAATAGCGGGAGTCCTAGCACAGATACGCAGTATTTT
- | TRBJ2-7 | - | TRBV7-2 | CASSLPRGAHEQYF | TGTGCCAGCAGCCTCCCTCGGGGGGCCCACGAGCAGTACTTC
- | TRBJ1-5 | - | TRBV2 | CASSPYSNSNQPQHF | TGTGCCAGCAGCCCCTACAGTAATAGCAATCAGCCCCAGCATTTT
- | TRBJ2-4 | - | TRBV5-1 | CASSLEVGDIQYF | TGCGCCAGCAGCTTGGAAGTAGGGGACATTCAGTACTTC